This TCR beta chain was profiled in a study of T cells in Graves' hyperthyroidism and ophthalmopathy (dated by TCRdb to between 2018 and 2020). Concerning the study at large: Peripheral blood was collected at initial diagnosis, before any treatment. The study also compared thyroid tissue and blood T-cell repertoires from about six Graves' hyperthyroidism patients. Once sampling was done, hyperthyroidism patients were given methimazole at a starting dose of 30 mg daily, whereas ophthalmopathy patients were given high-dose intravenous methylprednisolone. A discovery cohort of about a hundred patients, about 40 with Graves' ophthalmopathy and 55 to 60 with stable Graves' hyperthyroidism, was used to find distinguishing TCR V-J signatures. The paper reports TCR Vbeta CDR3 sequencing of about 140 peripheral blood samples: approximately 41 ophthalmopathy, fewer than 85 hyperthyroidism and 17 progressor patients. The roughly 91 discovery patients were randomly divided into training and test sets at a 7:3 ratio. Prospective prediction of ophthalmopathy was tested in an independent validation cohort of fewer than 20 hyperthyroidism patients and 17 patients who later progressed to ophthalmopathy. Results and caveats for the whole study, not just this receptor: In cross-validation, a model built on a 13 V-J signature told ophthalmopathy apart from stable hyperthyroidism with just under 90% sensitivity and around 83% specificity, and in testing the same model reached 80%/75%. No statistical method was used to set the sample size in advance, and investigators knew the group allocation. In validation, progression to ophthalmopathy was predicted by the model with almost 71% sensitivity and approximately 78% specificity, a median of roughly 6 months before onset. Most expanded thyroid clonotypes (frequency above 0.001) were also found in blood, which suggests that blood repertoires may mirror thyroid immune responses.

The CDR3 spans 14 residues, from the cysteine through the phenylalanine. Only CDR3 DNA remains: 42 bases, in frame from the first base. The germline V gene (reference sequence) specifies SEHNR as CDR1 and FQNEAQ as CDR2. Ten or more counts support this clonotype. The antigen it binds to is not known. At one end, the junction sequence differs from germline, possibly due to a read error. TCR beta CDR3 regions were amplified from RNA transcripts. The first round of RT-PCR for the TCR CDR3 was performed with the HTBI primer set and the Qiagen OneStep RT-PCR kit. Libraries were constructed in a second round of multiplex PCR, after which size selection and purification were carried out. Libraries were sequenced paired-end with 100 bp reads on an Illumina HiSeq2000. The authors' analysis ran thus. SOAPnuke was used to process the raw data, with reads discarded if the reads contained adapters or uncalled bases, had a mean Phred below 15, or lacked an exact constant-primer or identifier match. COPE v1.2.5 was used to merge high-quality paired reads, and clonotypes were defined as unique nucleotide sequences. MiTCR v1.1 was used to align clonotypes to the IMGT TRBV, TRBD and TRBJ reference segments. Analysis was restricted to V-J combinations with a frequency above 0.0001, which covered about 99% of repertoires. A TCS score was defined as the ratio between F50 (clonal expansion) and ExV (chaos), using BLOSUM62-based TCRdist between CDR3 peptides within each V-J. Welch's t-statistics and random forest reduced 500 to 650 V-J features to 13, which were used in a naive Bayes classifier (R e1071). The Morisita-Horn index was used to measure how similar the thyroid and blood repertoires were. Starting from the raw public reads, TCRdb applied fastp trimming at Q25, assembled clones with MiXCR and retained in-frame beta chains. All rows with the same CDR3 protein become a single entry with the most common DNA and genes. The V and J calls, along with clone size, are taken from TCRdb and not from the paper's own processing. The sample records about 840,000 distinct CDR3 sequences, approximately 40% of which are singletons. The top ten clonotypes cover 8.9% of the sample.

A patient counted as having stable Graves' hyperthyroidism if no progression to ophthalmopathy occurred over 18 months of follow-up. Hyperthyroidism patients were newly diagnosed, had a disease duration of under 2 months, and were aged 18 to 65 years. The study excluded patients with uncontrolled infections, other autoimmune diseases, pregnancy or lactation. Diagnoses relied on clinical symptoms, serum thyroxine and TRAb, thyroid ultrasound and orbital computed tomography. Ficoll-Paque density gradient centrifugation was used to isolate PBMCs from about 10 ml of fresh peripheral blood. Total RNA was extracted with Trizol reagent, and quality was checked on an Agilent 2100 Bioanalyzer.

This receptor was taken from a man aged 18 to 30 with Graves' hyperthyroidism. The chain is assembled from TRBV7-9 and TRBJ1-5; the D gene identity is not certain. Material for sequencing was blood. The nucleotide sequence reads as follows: TGTGCCAGCAGCATAGCTGGGGATAGCCAGCCCCAGCATTTT. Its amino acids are CASSIAGDSQPQHF.